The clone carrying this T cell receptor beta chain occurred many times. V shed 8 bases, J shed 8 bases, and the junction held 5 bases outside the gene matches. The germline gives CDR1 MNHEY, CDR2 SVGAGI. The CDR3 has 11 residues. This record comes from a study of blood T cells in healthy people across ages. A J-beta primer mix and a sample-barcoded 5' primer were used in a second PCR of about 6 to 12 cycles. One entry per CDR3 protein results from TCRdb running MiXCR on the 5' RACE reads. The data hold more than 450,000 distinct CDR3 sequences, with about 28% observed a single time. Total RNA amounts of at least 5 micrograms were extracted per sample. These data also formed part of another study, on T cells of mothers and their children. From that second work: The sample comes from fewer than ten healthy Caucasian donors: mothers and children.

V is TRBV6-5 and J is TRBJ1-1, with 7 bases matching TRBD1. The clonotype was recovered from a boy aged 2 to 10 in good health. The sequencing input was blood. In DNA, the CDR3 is TGTGCCAGCCAGGGGGGACAGGAAGCTTTCTTT. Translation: CASQGGQEAFF.